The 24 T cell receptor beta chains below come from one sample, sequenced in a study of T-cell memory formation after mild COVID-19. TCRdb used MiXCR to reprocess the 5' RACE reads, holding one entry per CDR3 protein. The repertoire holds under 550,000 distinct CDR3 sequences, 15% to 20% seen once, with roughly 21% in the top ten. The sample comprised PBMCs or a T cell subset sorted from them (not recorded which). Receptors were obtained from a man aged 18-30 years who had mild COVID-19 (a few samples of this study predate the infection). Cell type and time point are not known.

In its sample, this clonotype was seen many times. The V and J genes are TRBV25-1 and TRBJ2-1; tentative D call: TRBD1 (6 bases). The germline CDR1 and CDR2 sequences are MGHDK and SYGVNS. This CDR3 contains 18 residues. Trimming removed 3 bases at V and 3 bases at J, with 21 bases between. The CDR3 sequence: CASSDLDSRQGGYNEQFF. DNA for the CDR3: TGTGCCAGCAGTGATCTGGACAGCCGCCAGGGCGGCTACAATGAGCAGTTCTTC.

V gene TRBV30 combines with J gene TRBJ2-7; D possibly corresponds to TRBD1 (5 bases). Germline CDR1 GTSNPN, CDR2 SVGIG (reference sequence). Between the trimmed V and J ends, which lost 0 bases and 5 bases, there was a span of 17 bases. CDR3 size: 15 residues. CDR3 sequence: CAWSVSSGASHEQYF. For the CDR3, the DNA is TGTGCCTGGAGTGTAAGTTCTGGGGCAAGCCACGAGCAGTACTTC.

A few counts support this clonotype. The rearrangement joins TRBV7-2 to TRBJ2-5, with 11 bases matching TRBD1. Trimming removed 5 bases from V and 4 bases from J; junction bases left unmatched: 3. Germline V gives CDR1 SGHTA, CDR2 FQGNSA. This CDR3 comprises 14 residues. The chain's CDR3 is CASSEDRGRETQYF. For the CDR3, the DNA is TGTGCCAGCAGCGAGGACAGGGGGCGAGAGACCCAGTACTTC.

This chain's CDR3 is CASSQETGPTTNEQFF. DNA for the CDR3: TGTGCCAGCAGCCAAGAAACAGGGCCCACGACCAATGAGCAGTTCTTC. V and J are TRBV14 and TRBJ2-1, with D perhaps TRBD1 (6 bases). Germline CDR1 and CDR2: SGHDN and FVKESK. The CDR3 contains 16 residues. With 0 bases removed from V and 6 bases from J, the gap between germline ends came to 15 bases.

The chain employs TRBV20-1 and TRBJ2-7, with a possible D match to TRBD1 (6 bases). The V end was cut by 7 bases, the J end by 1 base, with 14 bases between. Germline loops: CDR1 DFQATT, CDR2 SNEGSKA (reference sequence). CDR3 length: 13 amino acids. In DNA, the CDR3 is TGCAGTGTTCCCATCCAGGGGTCCTACGAGCAGTACTTC. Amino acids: CSVPIQGSYEQYF.

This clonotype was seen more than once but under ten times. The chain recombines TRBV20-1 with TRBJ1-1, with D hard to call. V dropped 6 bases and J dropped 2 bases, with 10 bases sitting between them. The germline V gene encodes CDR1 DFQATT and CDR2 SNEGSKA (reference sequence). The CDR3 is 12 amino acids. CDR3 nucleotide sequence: TGCAGTGCCGAGGCTGCAAACACTGAAGCTTTCTTT. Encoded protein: CSAEAANTEAFF.

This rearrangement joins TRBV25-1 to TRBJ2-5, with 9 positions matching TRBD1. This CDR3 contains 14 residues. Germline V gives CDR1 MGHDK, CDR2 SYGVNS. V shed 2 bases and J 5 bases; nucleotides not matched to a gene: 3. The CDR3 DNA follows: TGTGCCAGCAGTGAAACAGGGGGCTGGGAGACCCAGTACTTC. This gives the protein CASSETGGWETQYF. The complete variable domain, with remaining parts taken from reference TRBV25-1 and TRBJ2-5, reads EADIYQTPRYLVIGTGKKITLECSQTMGHDKMYWYQQDPGMELHLIHYSYGVNSTEKGDLSSESTVSRIRTEHFPLTLESARPSHTSQYLCASSETGGWETQYFGPGTRLLVL.

The CDR3 nucleotides read TGCAGTAAAAACGGGTGGCAGCAAGAGACCCAGTACTTC. Amino acid sequence: CSKNGWQQETQYF. This chain uses TRBV20-1 with TRBJ2-5; D uncertain. Trimming pared 8 bases from V and 2 bases from J, leaving 15 bases between. The germline V gene encodes CDR1 DFQATT and CDR2 SNEGSKA (reference sequence). This CDR3 is built from 13 residues.

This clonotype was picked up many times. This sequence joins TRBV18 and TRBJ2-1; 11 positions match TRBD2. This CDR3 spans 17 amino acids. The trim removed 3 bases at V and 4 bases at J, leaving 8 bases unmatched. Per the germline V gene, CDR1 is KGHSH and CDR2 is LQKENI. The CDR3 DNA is TGTGCCAGCTCACCGCGACTAGCGGGGACCTCTTACAATGAGCAGTTCTTC. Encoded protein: CASSPRLAGTSYNEQFF.

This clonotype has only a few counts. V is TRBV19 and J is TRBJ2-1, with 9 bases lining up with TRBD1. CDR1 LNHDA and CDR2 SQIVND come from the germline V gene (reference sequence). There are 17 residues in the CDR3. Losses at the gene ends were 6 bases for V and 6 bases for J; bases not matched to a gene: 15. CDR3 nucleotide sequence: TGTGCCAGTAGATGGAAGGAACGACAGGGGGATCTCAATGAGCAGTTCTTC. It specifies CASRWKERQGDLNEQFF.

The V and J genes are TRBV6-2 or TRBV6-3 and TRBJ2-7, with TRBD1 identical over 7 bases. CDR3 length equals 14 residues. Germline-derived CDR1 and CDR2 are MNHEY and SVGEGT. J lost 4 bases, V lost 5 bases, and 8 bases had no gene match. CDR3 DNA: TGTGCCAGCAGTGGCGGACAGGTCCGATACGAGCAGTACTTC. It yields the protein CASSGGQVRYEQYF.

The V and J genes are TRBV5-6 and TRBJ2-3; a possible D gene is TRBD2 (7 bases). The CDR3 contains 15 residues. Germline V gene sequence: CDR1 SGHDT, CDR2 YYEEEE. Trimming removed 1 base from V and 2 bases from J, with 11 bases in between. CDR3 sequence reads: CASSLPAGATDTQYF. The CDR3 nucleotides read TGTGCCAGCAGCTTGCCCGCGGGGGCCACAGATACGCAGTATTTT. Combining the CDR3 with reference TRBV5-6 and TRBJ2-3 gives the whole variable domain DAGVTQSPTHLIKTRGQQVTLRCSPKSGHDTVSWYQQALGQGPQFIFQYYEEEERQRGNFPDRFSGHQFPNYSSELNVNALLLGDSALYLCASSLPAGATDTQYFGPGTRLTVL.

In DNA form, the CDR3 reads TGTGCCAGCAGTCTACTAGCGGGTACGCAGTATTTT. It translates to CASSLLAGTQYF. This chain connects TRBV2 to TRBJ2-3, with 9 nucleotides matching TRBD2. CDR3 size: 12 residues. The V gene end was trimmed by 5 bases and the J gene end by 8 bases; junction bases not matched to a gene: 2. In germline, CDR1 is SNHLY, CDR2 FYNNEI.

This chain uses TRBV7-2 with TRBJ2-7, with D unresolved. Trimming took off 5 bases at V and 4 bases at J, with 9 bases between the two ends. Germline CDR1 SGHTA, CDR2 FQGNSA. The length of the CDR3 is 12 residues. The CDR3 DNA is TGTGCCAGCAGCCCATGGTATTACGAGCAGTACTTC. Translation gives CASSPWYYEQYF.

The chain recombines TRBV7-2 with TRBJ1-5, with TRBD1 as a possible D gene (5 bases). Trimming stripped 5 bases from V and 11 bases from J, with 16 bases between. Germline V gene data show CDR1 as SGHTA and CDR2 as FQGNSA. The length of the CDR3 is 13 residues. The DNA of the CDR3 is TGTGCCAGCAGCCAGGGAGGGTCGCAGACCCAGCATTTT. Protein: CASSQGGSQTQHF.

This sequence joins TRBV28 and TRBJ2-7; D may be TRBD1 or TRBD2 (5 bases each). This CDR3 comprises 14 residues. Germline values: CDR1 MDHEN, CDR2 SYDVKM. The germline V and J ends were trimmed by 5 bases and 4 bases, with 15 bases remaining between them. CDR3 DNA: TGTGCCAGCAGTCAAGCCGGGGCGCGATACGAGCAGTACGTC. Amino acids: CASSQAGARYEQYV.

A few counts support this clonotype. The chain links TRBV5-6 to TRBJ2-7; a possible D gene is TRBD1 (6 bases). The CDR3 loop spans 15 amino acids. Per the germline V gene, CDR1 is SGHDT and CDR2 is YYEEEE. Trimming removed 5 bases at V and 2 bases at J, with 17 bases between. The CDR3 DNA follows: TGTGCCAGCAGGGGAACAGGGTGGGGCCCCTACGAGCAGTACGTC. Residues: CASRGTGWGPYEQYV.

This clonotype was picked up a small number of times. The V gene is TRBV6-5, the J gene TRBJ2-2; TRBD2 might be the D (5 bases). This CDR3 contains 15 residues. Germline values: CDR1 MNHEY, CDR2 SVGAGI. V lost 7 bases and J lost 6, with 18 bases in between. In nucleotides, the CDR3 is TGTGCCAGCAATACCGGAACGGGGTTGTCCGGGGAGCTGTTTTTT. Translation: CASNTGTGLSGELFF.

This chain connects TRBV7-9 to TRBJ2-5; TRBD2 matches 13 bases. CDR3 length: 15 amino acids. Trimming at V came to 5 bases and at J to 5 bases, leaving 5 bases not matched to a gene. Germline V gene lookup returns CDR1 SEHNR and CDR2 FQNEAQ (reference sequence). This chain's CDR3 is CASSTGLAGLETQYF. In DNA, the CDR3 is TGTGCCAGCAGCACGGGACTAGCGGGGCTGGAGACCCAGTACTTC.

The CDR3 coding sequence is TGTGCCAGCAAGGACAGCAACTACGAGCAGTACGTC. Protein: CASKDSNYEQYV. The chain is built from TRBV6-2 or TRBV6-3 and TRBJ2-7, with D perhaps matching TRBD1 (6 bases). The V gene lost 7 bases and the J gene lost 3 bases, with 10 bases spanning the gap. Germline V gene lookup returns CDR1 MNHEY and CDR2 SVGEGT. The CDR3 loop spans 12 amino acids.

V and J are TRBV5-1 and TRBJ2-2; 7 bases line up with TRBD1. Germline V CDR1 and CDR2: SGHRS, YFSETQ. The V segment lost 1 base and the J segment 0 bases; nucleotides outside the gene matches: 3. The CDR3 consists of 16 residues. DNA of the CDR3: TGCGCCAGCAGCTTGAGGGGACAGCCGAACACCGGGGAGCTGTTTTTT. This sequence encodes CASSLRGQPNTGELFF.

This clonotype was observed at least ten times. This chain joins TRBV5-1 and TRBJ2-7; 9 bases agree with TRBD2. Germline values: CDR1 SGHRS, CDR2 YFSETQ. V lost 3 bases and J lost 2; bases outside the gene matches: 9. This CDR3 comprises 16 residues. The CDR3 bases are TGCGCCAGCAGCTCGAATAGCGGGGGAATCGCCTACGAGCAGTACTTC. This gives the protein CASSSNSGGIAYEQYF. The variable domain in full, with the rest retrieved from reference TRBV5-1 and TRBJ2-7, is KAGVTQTPRYLIKTRGQQVTLSCSPISGHRSVSWYQQTPGQGLQFLFEYFSETQRNKGNFPGRFSGRQFSNSRSEMNVSTLELGDSALYLCASSSNSGGIAYEQYFGPGTRLTVT.

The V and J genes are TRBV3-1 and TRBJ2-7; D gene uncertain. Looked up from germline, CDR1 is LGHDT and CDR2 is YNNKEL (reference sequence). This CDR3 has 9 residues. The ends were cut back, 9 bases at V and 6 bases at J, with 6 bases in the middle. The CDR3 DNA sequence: TGTGCCAGGCTCCGCGAGCAGTACGTC. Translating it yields CARLREQYV.

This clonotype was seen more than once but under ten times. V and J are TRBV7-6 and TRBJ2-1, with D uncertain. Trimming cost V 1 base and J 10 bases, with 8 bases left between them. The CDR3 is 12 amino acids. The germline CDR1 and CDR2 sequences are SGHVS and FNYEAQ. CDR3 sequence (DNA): TGTGCCAGCAGCTTAGTTCCTTACGAGCAGTTCTTC. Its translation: CASSLVPYEQFF. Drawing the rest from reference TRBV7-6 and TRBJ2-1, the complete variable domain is GAGVSQSPRYKVTKRGQDVALRCDPISGHVSLYWYRQALGQGPEFLTYFNYEAQQDKSGLPNDRFSAERPEGSISTLTIQRTEQRDSAMYRCASSLVPYEQFFGPGTRLTVL.